This T cell receptor beta chain was sequenced for a study of technical replicates of blood from several donors (dated by TCRdb to about 2017). Taken from the germline V gene, the CDR1 and CDR2 loops are SGDLS and YYNGEE. The CDR3 goes from the cysteine to the phenylalanine over 16 residues. Here the CDR3 DNA is all that survives: 48 bases in frame from base 1. Relative to germline, V is 4 bases shorter and J is 8 bases shorter, with 22 bases between their ends. The protocol used for the library was the immunoSEQ multiplex PCR assay. In TCRdb, the immuneACCESS table is reduced to in-frame sequences with V and J assigned. These tables do not hold every clone; where another copy was compared, an unresolved V gene accounts for under half, and the others remain unexplained. This sample has approximately 78,000 clones in its table, and over 85% of those were observed once. The ten largest clonotypes hold approximately 0.4% of the sample.

In the case of this clone: Its antigen is still unknown. No base qualities exist here, and no much larger clone lies one base off it.

Input material: T cells isolated from PBMCs. The origin of this receptor is a human donor in good health. The chain links TRBV9 with TRBJ2-1; the D segment could be TRBD2, given 5 matching bases. The DNA sequence is TGTGCCAGCAGCCGGGGTGGTCTAAACTCGCAGGATGAGCAGTTCTTC. Its amino acids are CASSRGGLNSQDEQFF.